One sample yielded the 12 T cell receptor beta chains listed below, sequenced in a study of identical twins. Via MiXCR, TCRdb re-called the 5' RACE reads, giving one row per CDR3 protein. This table holds about 240,000 distinct CDR3 sequences, over 9.5% found once. Input material: memory T cells sorted from blood. The receptors here all came from a man aged 45-65 years in good health.

This clonotype has more than one count but fewer than ten. This chain links TRBV7-2 with TRBJ1-4, with D unresolved. Germline V gene lookup returns CDR1 SGHTA and CDR2 FQGNSA. The CDR3 consists of 15 residues. V dropped 1 base and J dropped 5 bases, with 11 bases sitting between them. This chain's CDR3 is CASSLVPRPNEKLFF. CDR3 coding DNA: TGTGCCAGCAGCTTAGTACCCAGGCCCAATGAAAAACTGTTTTTT.

This clonotype was counted a few times. The chain employs TRBV9 and TRBJ2-1; D remains ambiguous. Looked up from germline, CDR1 is SGDLS and CDR2 is YYNGEE. V was clipped by 3 bases and J by 0 bases, with 13 bases between them. The CDR3 sequence is 16 residues long. The CDR3 DNA sequence: TGTGCCAGCAGCGGCCACATGTTGGGCTCCTACAATGAGCAGTTCTTC. It yields the protein CASSGHMLGSYNEQFF.

This clonotype came up a few times. The chain combines TRBV2 with TRBJ2-5, with 12 bases fitting TRBD2. Germline loops: CDR1 SNHLY, CDR2 FYNNEI. Germline trimming cut 5 bases from V and 5 bases from J; bases unmatched to any gene: 3. The CDR3 extends over 14 amino acids. Written as DNA, the CDR3 is TGTGCCAGCAGTACCGGGACTAGCGGGGAGACCCAGTACTTC. This sequence encodes CASSTGTSGETQYF.

This clonotype was counted only a few times. The V gene is TRBV6-1, the J gene TRBJ1-1; D may be TRBD1 (6 bases). The CDR3 is 14 residues long. Germline lookup yields CDR1 MNHNS and CDR2 SASEGT. Trimming pared 7 bases from V and 5 bases from J, leaving 17 bases between. The CDR3 reads CASIPGGRRTEAFF. CDR3 DNA: TGTGCCAGCATCCCCGGGGGGCGTCGAACTGAAGCTTTCTTT.

This chain uses TRBV10-2 with TRBJ2-1; D might be TRBD2 (5 bases). V was cut by 8 bases and J by 7 bases, with 9 bases left in between. The CDR3 is 11 amino acids. Germline V lookup: CDR1 WSHSY, CDR2 SAAADI. DNA of the CDR3: TGCGCCAGCGAGGGCGGAAATGAGCAGTTCTTC. Its translation: CASEGGNEQFF.

The chain carries TRBV20-1 and TRBJ2-7, with 8 bases lining up with TRBD1. Germline assignment: CDR1 DFQATT and CDR2 SNEGSKA (reference sequence). This CDR3 is built from 13 residues. The V gene end was trimmed by 6 bases and the J gene end by 2 bases; junction bases not matched to a gene: 6. The CDR3 loop is CSAKTGAAYEQYF. The DNA of the CDR3 is TGCAGTGCCAAGACAGGGGCGGCCTACGAGCAGTACTTC.

This clonotype was found a few times. The V and J genes are TRBV5-5 and TRBJ2-7; D assignment may be TRBD1 or TRBD2 (5 bases each). This CDR3 is built from 16 residues. The germline V gene has CDR1 SGHKS and CDR2 YYEKEE (reference sequence). The V gene lost 4 bases and the J gene lost 3 bases, with 20 bases spanning the gap. CDR3 nucleotides: TGTGCCAGCAGCACCCGGGACCCACTATTGGGCTACGAGCAGTACTTC. This codes for CASSTRDPLLGYEQYF.

The sample holds many counts of this clonotype. The chain has TRBV4-3 and TRBJ2-5; TRBD2 is a possible D gene (5 bases). Germline V CDR1 and CDR2: LGHNA, YSLEER. V was pared by 1 base and J by 5 bases, with 11 bases between. The CDR3 extends over 14 amino acids. CDR3 sequence (DNA): TGCGCCAGCAGCCAAGGGCCAGCGGAGGAGACCCAGTACTTC. Translating it yields CASSQGPAEETQYF.

This clonotype has more than one count but fewer than ten. Its ends do not fully match the called genes, so a read error is possible. This chain joins TRBV28 and TRBJ1-1; the D gene is possibly TRBD1 (6 bases). Germline CDR1 MDHEN, CDR2 SYDVKM. The CDR3 consists of 11 residues. CDR3 DNA sequence: TGTGCCAGCAGGGGGAACAGGGAAGGTTTCTTT. It encodes CASRGNREGFF.

The genes are TRBV20-1 and TRBJ1-6; D not resolved. Trimming took 2 bases from V and 7 from J, leaving 18 bases between them. CDR3 length: 16 residues. CDR1 and CDR2 from the germline V gene are DFQATT and SNEGSKA (reference sequence). The CDR3 DNA sequence: TGCAGTGCTAGAATTGCGGCGACGGGCAGGAATTCACCCCTCCACTTT. Protein: CSARIAATGRNSPLHF.

The chain recombines TRBV20-1 with TRBJ2-5, with D possibly being TRBD1 (6 bases). This CDR3 comprises 12 residues. Germline CDR1 is DFQATT and CDR2 is SNEGSKA (reference sequence). The V end was cut by 4 bases, the J end by 3 bases, with 9 bases between. The CDR3 loop is CSATNREETQYF. CDR3 DNA: TGCAGTGCTACCAACAGGGAAGAGACCCAGTACTTC.

This clonotype was counted many times. V and J are TRBV4-2 and TRBJ1-5, with D uncertain. V gave up 0 bases and J gave up 9 bases, with 9 bases separating them. This CDR3 has 13 residues. Germline assignment: CDR1 LGHNA and CDR2 YNFKEQ. The CDR3, as DNA: TGTGCCAGCAGCCAAGATGAGAGTTTGCCCCAGCATTTT. Translation: CASSQDESLPQHF.